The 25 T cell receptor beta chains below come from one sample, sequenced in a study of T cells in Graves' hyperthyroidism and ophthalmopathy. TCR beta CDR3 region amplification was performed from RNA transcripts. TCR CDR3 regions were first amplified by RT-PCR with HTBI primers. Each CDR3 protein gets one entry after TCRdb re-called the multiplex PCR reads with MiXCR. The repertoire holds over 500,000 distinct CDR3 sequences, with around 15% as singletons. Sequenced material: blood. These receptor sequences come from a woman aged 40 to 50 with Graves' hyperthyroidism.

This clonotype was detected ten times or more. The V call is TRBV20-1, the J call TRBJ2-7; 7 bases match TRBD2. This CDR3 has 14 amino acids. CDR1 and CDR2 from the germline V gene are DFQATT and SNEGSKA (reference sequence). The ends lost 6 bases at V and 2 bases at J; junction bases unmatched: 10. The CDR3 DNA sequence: TGCAGTGCCAAAGGCCCGGGACTACCCTACGAGCAGTACTTC. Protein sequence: CSAKGPGLPYEQYF.

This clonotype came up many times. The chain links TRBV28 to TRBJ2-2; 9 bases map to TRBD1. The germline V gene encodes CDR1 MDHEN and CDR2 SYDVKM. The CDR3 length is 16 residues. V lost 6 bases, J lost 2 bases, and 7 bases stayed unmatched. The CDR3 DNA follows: TGTGCCAGCAGGCGGACAGGGGCGGCTAACACCGGGGAGCTGTTTTTT. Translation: CASRRTGAANTGELFF.

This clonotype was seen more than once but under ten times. The CDR3 bases are TGTGCCAGCAGTTTCCGGGTAGGCACCGGGGAGCTGTTTTTT. Its translation: CASSFRVGTGELFF. This chain links TRBV28 with TRBJ2-2; D is unresolved. V gave up 3 bases and J gave up 4 bases, with 9 bases separating them. CDR3 length: 14 residues. The germline CDR1 and CDR2 sequences are MDHEN and SYDVKM.

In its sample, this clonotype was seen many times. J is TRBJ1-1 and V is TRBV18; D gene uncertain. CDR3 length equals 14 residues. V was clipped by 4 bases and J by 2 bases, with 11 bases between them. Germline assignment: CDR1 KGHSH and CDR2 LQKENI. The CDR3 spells CASSRAGLNTEAFF. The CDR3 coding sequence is TGTGCCAGCTCACGAGCGGGGTTAAACACTGAAGCTTTCTTT. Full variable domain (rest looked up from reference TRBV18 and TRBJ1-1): NAGVMQNPRHLVRRRGQEARLRCSPMKGHSHVYWYRQLPEEGLKFMVYLQKENIIDESGMPKERFSAEFPKEGPSILRIQQVVRGDSAAYFCASSRAGLNTEAFFGQGTRLTVV.

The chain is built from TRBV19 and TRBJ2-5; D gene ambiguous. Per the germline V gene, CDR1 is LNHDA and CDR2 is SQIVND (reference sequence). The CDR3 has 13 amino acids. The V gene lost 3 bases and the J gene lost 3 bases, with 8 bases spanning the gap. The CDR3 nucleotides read TGTGCCAGTAGTATTTGGCAGAAAGAGACCCAGTACTTC. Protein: CASSIWQKETQYF.

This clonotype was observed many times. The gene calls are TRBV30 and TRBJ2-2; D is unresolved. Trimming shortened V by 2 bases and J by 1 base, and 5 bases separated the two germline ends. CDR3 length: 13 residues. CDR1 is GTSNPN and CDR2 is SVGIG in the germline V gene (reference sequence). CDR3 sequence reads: CAWSSRNTGELFF. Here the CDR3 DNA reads TGTGCCTGGAGTAGCAGGAACACCGGGGAGCTGTTTTTT.

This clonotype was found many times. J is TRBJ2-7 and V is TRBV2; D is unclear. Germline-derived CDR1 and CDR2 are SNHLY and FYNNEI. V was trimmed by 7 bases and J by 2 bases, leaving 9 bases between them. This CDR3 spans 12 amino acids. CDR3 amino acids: CASMRHPYEQYF. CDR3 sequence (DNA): TGTGCCAGCATGCGACATCCCTACGAGCAGTACTTC.

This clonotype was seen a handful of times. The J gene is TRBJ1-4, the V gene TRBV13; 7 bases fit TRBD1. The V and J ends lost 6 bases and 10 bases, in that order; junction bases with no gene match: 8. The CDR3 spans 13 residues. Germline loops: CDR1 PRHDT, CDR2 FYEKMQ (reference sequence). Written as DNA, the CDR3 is TGTGCCAGCAGGAAACAGGGGAGGGGAAAACTGTTTTTT. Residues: CASRKQGRGKLFF.

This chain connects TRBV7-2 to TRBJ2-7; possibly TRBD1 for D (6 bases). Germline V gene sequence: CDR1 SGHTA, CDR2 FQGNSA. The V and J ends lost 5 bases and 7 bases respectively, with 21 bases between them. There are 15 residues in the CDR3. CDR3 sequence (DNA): TGTGCCAGCAGCCAGGGGTCCAGTACGCCTCGGGAGCAGTACTTC. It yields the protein CASSQGSSTPREQYF. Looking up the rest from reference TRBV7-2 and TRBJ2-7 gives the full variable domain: GAGVSQSPSNKVTEKGKDVELRCDPISGHTALYWYRQSLGQGLEFLIYFQGNSAPDKSGLPSDRFSAERTGGSVSTLTIQRTQQEDSAVYLCASSQGSSTPREQYFGPGTRLTVT.

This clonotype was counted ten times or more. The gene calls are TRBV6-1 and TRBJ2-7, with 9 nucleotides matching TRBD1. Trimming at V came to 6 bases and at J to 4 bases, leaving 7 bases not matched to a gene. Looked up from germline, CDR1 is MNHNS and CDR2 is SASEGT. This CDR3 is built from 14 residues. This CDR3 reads CASRNTGGGYEQYF. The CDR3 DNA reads TGTGCCAGCAGGAACACAGGGGGCGGGTACGAGCAGTACTTC.

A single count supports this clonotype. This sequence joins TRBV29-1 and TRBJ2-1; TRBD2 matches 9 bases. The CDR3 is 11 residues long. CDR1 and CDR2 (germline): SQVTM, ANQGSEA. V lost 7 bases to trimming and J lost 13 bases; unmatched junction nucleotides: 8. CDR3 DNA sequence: TGCAGCGGAGAATTAGCGGGAGTACAGTTCTTC. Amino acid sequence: CSGELAGVQFF.

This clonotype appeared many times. The CDR3 DNA follows: TGTGCCAGCGGCTTCCTGGACAGTTCTAGGGGCTACACCTTC. Its protein is CASGFLDSSRGYTF. The chain joins TRBV28 to TRBJ1-2, with D possibly TRBD1 on 6 matching bases. V was shortened by 8 bases and J by 8 bases, with 21 bases between the two germline ends. In germline, CDR1 is MDHEN, CDR2 SYDVKM. The CDR3 consists of 14 residues.

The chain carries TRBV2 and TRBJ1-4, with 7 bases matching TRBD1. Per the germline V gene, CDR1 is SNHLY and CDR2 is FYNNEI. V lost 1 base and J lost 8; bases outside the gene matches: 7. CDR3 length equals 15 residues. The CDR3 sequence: CASSEEDRDGEKLFF. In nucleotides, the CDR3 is TGTGCCAGCAGTGAAGAAGACAGGGACGGCGAAAAACTGTTTTTT.

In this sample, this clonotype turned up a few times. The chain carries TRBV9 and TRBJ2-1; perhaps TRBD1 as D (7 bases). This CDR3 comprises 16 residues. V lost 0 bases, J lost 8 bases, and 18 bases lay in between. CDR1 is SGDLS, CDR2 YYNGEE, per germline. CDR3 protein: CASSVVGGGGTYEQFF. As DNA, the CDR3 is TGTGCCAGCAGCGTAGTAGGAGGGGGCGGAACGTATGAGCAGTTCTTC.

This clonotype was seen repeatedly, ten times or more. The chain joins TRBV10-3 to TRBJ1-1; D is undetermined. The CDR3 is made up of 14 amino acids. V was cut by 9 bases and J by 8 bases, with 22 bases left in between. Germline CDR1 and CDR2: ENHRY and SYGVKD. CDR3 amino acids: CAIGRAGHPGEAFF. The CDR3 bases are TGTGCCATTGGTCGGGCAGGCCACCCTGGCGAAGCTTTCTTT.

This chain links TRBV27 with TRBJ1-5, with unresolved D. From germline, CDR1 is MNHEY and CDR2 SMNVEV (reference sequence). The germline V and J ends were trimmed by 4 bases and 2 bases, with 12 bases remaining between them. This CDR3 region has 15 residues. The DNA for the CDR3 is TGTGCCAGCAGTTCTTTTCCAGGTGGCAATCAGCCCCAGCATTTT. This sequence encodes CASSSFPGGNQPQHF.

The DNA of the CDR3 is TGTGCCAGCAGCGTAGAAAACGGAAACACCATATATTTT. Translating gives CASSVENGNTIYF. This chain links TRBV9 with TRBJ1-3; D not certain. Germline CDR1 is SGDLS and CDR2 is YYNGEE. CDR3 size: 13 residues. The ends were cut back, 0 bases at V and 4 bases at J, with 5 bases in the middle.

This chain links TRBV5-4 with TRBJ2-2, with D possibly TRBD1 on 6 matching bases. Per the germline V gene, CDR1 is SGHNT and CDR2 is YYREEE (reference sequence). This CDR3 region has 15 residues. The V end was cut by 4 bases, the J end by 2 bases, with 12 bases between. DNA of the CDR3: TGTGCCAGCAGCATCGGGACATTAAACACCGGGGAGCTGTTTTTT. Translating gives CASSIGTLNTGELFF.

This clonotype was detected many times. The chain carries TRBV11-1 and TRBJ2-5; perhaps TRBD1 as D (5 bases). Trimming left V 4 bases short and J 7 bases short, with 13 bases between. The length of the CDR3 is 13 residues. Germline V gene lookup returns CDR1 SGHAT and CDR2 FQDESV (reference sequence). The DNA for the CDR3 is TGTGCCAGCAGCTCCCCCAGGGATCTGACCCAGTACTTC. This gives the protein CASSSPRDLTQYF.

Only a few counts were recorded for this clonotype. CDR3 sequence: CASGSGLAEETQYF. The CDR3 DNA reads as TGTGCTAGTGGTTCCGGACTAGCGGAAGAGACCCAGTACTTC. The J gene is TRBJ2-5, the V gene TRBV12-5; 10 bases align to TRBD2. CDR3 length: 14 amino acids. Germline V lookup: CDR1 LGHNT, CDR2 FRNRAP. V was pared by 4 bases and J by 3 bases, with 2 bases of the junction left unmatched.

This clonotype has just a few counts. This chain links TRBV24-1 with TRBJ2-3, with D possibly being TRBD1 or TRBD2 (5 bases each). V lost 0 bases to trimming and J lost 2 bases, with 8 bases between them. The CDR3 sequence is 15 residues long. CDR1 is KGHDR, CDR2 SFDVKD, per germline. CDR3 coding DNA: TGTGCCACCAGTGATTTGGGGACCGACACAGATACGCAGTATTTT. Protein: CATSDLGTDTDTQYF.

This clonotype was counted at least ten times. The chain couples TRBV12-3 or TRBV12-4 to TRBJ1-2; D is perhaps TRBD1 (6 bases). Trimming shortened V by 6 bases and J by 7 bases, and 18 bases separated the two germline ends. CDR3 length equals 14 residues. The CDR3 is CASSSRDRSRGYTF. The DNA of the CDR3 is TGTGCCAGCAGCTCGAGAGACAGGTCTCGTGGCTACACCTTC.

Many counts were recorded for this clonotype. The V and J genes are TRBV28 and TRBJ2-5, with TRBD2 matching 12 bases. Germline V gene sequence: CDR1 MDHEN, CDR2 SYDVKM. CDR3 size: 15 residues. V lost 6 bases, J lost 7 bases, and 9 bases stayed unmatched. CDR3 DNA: TGTGCCAGCAGCCCGCGACTAGCGGGAGATGTGACCCAGTACTTC. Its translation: CASSPRLAGDVTQYF.

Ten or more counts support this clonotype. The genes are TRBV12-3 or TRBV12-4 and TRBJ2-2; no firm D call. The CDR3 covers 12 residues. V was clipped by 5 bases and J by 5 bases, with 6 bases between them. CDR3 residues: CASSMGTGELFF. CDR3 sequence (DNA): TGTGCCAGCAGTATGGGGACCGGGGAGCTGTTTTTT.

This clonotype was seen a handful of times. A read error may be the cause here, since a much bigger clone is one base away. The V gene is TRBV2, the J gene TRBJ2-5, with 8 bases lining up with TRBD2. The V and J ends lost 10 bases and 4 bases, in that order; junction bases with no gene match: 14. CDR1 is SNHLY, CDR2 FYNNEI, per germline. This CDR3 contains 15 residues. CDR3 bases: TGTGCCAACCGTGAACAAACGGGAGGGCCAGAGACCCAGTACTTC. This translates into CANREQTGGPETQYF.